A selection of T cell receptor beta chains follows, all from one sample in a study of cytomegalovirus exposure and HLA in healthy donors. Here immunoSEQ multiplex PCR was the method, and the copy in TCRdb shows in-frame clones only, minus some. Of approximately 180,000 clones in the sample, around nine tenths were seen once. The sample comprised PBMCs. These receptors all stem from a woman in her twenties or thirties in good health and CMV-seronegative. CDR3s include the opening cysteine and the closing phenylalanine or tryptophan. The order of the fields is D gene, J gene, V gene, clone size, CDR3 DNA, CDR3 protein. A D gene is named only where the DNA matches it firmly. Size is stated for part of the rows, as once, few or many counts, or as a class when the clone is expanded.

. | TRBJ2-1 | TRBV4-1 | . | TGCGCCAGCAGCCAAGTCACTGACTACAATGAGCAGTTCTTC | CASSQVTDYNEQFF
TRBD1 | TRBJ1-1 | TRBV4-1 | . | TGCGCCAGCAGCCAAGACCGGACAGGGGGCTCGAACACTGAAGCTTTCTTT | CASSQDRTGGSNTEAFF
TRBD2 | TRBJ2-1 | TRBV2 | . | TGTGCCAGCAAGGAATCCGGGGGGGCTAGGGGGCAGTTCTTC | CASKESGGARGQFF
. | TRBJ2-3 | TRBV18 | . | TGTGCCAGCTCACCACCGGAGGCAGATACGCAGTATTTT | CASSPPEADTQYF
. | TRBJ1-5 | TRBV5-5 | once | TGTGCCAGCAGCCTTTCTAGTGCGCCCCAGCATTTT | CASSLSSAPQHF
. | TRBJ2-7 | TRBV27 | few | TGTGCCAGCAGTTGGACTGGTCCCTACGAGCAGTACTTC | CASSWTGPYEQYF
. | TRBJ1-1 | TRBV6-5 | . | TGTGCCAGCAGTTACGCCCCGAACGGAGTAAACACTGAAGCTTTCTTT | CASSYAPNGVNTEAFF
. | TRBJ1-6 | TRBV19 | . | TGTGCCAGTAGCCCCGTCAGCAGGTCCTATAATTCACCCCTCCACTTT | CASSPVSRSYNSPLHF
. | TRBJ2-1 | TRBV20-1 | . | TGCAGTGCCCAGGGAAATGAGCAGTTCTTC | CSAQGNEQFF
. | TRBJ2-7 | TRBV27 | . | TGTGCCAGCAGTTTTCTCCCCTCAGCGGCCCCCAGTTACGAGCAGTACTTC | CASSFLPSAAPSYEQYF
. | TRBJ1-6 | TRBV5-4 | . | TGTGCCAGCAGCTTGGAACCGGCGGGGTCACCCCTCCACTTT | CASSLEPAGSPLHF
. | TRBJ1-2 | TRBV5-4 | . | TGTGCCAGCAGCTTAGAAGGGGAAGCTGGCTACACCTTC | CASSLEGEAGYTF
TRBD2 | TRBJ2-5 | TRBV29-1 | once | TGCAGCGTCCGGGGGGGCCTAGCGGGGGGCGAGACCCAGTACTTC | CSVRGGLAGGETQYF
. | TRBJ2-7 | TRBV5-6 | . | TGTGCCAGCAGCCGTGGAGGCGCGAGCTCCTACGAGCAGTACTTC | CASSRGGASSYEQYF
. | TRBJ1-5 | TRBV5-1 | . | TGCGCCAGCAGCCCTCGGACAGATTCAAAGCCCCAGCATTTT | CASSPRTDSKPQHF
. | TRBJ2-7 | TRBV2 | . | TGTGCCAGCAGTCGATTGATAGGGGCGTCCTACGAGCAGTACTTC | CASSRLIGASYEQYF
. | TRBJ2-7 | TRBV6-1 | many | TGTGCCAGCAGTGAACCCACCCCGGGGGAGCAGTACTTC | CASSEPTPGEQYF
. | TRBJ2-1 | TRBV7-9 | . | TGTGCCAGCAGCTCCTTTGAAGTACTTAACAATGAGCAGTTCTTC | CASSSFEVLNNEQFF
. | TRBJ1-6 | TRBV27 | few | TGTGCCAGCAGTTGGAGGGTTCCCTATAATTCACCCCTCCACTTT | CASSWRVPYNSPLHF
. | TRBJ1-5 | TRBV7-2 | few | TGTGCCAGCAGCTTAGTGTGGGGGGGCAATCAGCCCCAGCATTTT | CASSLVWGGNQPQHF
TRBD1 | TRBJ1-2 | TRBV5-1 | . | TGCGCCAGCAGCGCCCGGGACAGGGGGCTTGGCTACACCTTC | CASSARDRGLGYTF
. | TRBJ2-3 | TRBV6-5 | . | TGTGCCAGCAGCCAGGACAAAAGCACAGATACGCAGTATTTT | CASSQDKSTDTQYF
. | TRBJ1-1 | TRBV19 | . | TGTGCCAGTACAGGAATGAACACTGAAGCTTTCTTT | CASTGMNTEAFF
. | TRBJ2-3 | TRBV5-6 | . | TGTGCCAGCAGGGCCCGAAGGGACTCAGATACGCAGTATTTT | CASRARRDSDTQYF
TRBD2 | TRBJ2-1 | TRBV27 | . | TGTGCCAGCAGTATTACTAGCGGGGTGGGCTACAATGAGCAGTTCTTC | CASSITSGVGYNEQFF
. | TRBJ1-1 | TRBV9 | . | TGTGCCAGCAGCGTAGGGGGCAGCAGCACTGAAGCTTTCTTT | CASSVGGSSTEAFF
. | TRBJ1-4 | TRBV6-5 | . | TGTGCCAGCAGTACTACCAGTGCAACTAATGAAAAACTGTTTTTT | CASSTTSATNEKLFF
. | TRBJ2-7 | TRBV10-2 | . | TGCGCCAGCATTCGACGAAACAGATCCTACGAGCAGTACTTC | CASIRRNRSYEQYF